Below, 20 T cell receptor beta chains from the same sample are listed, as sequenced in a study of blood T cells in healthy people across ages. A second PCR of 7 to 11 cycles used a sample-barcoded 5' primer and a J-beta primer mix. TCRdb reanalysed the 5' RACE reads using MiXCR and keeps one entry per CDR3 protein. The table has more than 600,000 distinct CDR3 sequences, about 25% seen once; the top ten hold 9.4%. These sequences were also reported in another study, on T cells of mothers and their children.

Source material: blood. The source of these receptors is a boy aged 5-17 years in good health.

The gene calls are TRBV6-1 and TRBJ2-7; TRBD1 aligns across 11 bases. The CDR3 loop spans 17 amino acids. With V trimmed by 2 bases and J by 0 bases, 6 bases remained unmatched. CDR1 and CDR2 from the germline V gene are MNHNS and SASEGT. The CDR3 reads CASSEWTGGRSSYEQYF. The CDR3 DNA is TGTGCCAGCAGTGAATGGACAGGGGGCCGCAGCTCCTACGAGCAGTACTTC.

V is TRBV12-3 or TRBV12-4 and J is TRBJ2-1; D possibly corresponds to TRBD2 (6 bases). The CDR3 length is 16 residues. V shed 5 bases and J shed 2 bases, with 16 bases lying between them. The CDR3 bases are TGTGCCAGCAGTCCCGGACTAAACCCCACCTACAATGAGCAGTTCTTC. Its translation: CASSPGLNPTYNEQFF.

This clonotype appeared a few times. The chain carries TRBV2 and TRBJ1-2; no firm D call. V was trimmed by 6 bases and J by 4 bases, leaving 12 bases between them. The CDR3 is 13 residues long. Germline CDR1 SNHLY, CDR2 FYNNEI. The DNA of the CDR3 is TGTGCCAGCAGAACAGATGGGGTCTATGGCTACACCTTC. It codes for CASRTDGVYGYTF.

This clonotype showed up just a few times. The J gene is TRBJ2-1, the V gene TRBV2; D remains ambiguous. The V end was cut by 6 bases, the J end by 1 base, with 13 bases between. The V gene's germline CDR1 is SNHLY and CDR2 FYNNEI. The length of the CDR3 is 15 residues. CDR3 protein: CASRKGIGSYNEQFF. DNA for the CDR3: TGTGCCAGCAGAAAAGGGATAGGATCCTACAATGAGCAGTTCTTC.

In its sample, this clonotype was seen a few times. This chain connects TRBV5-1 to TRBJ1-2, with D maybe TRBD1 (5 bases). There are 16 residues in the CDR3. Germline-derived CDR1 and CDR2 are SGHRS and YFSETQ. Trimming removed 2 bases from V and 1 base from J, with 15 bases in between. The CDR3 here is CASSFGGARGNYGYTF. The CDR3 DNA reads TGCGCCAGCAGCTTCGGAGGTGCAAGGGGTAACTATGGCTACACCTTC.

This clonotype was picked up a small number of times. This sequence joins TRBV6-1 and TRBJ1-5; perhaps TRBD1 as D (6 bases). CDR1 and CDR2 from the germline V gene are MNHNS and SASEGT. The CDR3 has 13 residues. V gave up 2 bases and J gave up 6 bases, with 8 bases separating them. The CDR3 sequence: CASSETGIQPQHF. DNA for the CDR3: TGTGCCAGCAGTGAAACAGGGATTCAGCCCCAGCATTTT.

This clonotype turned up a few times. The chain links TRBV12-3 or TRBV12-4 to TRBJ2-7; D is unresolved. The CDR3 is 13 residues long. The V and J ends lost 4 bases and 4 bases respectively, with 11 bases between them. The chain's CDR3 is CASSSGFKYEQYF. Here the CDR3 DNA reads TGTGCCAGCAGTTCGGGTTTCAAATACGAGCAGTACTTC.

The chain is built from TRBV29-1 and TRBJ2-1, with a weak D call TRBD1 (6 bases). The CDR3 extends over 10 amino acids. Germline V gives CDR1 SQVTM, CDR2 ANQGSEA. Trimming stripped 4 bases from V and 9 bases from J, with 7 bases between. The CDR3 DNA is TGCAGCGTTGGAGGGGGTGAGCAGTTCTTC. This sequence encodes CSVGGGEQFF.

The CDR3 DNA sequence: TGTGCCGCCAAGGACGATCTTACCTACGAGCAGTACTTC. Amino acid sequence: CAAKDDLTYEQYF. V usage is TRBV10-3 and J usage is TRBJ2-7; D is unclear. From germline, CDR1 is ENHRY and CDR2 SYGVKD. Trimming left V 11 bases short and J 2 bases short, with 16 bases between. The CDR3 length is 13 residues.

This chain joins TRBV29-1 and TRBJ2-5; perhaps TRBD2 as D (5 bases). V lost 3 bases, J lost 5 bases, and 16 bases lay in between. Per the germline V gene, CDR1 is SQVTM and CDR2 is ANQGSEA. This CDR3 has 14 amino acids. CDR3 in DNA: TGCAGCGTTGAGATGGCGAGGGAACGGGAGACCCAGTACTTC. It encodes CSVEMARERETQYF.

This clonotype was observed a handful of times. J is TRBJ1-5 and V is TRBV2, with unresolved D. The CDR3 has 14 amino acids. The germline V gene encodes CDR1 SNHLY and CDR2 FYNNEI. Trimming removed 3 bases at V and 3 bases at J, with 9 bases between. The CDR3 nucleotides are TGTGCCAGCAGTGAGGGAAAGACCAATCAGCCCCAGCATTTT. Translating it yields CASSEGKTNQPQHF.

This sequence joins TRBV12-3 or TRBV12-4 and TRBJ2-5, with 8 bases matching TRBD2. The length of the CDR3 is 16 residues. The trim removed 2 bases at V and 5 bases at J, leaving 10 bases unmatched. The CDR3 sequence is CASSLIRGGVLETQYF. As DNA, the CDR3 is TGTGCCAGCAGTTTAATTCGGGGGGGGGTTTTGGAGACCCAGTACTTC.

V usage is TRBV6-2 or TRBV6-3 and J usage is TRBJ1-4; D perhaps matches TRBD1 (5 bases). CDR3 length equals 13 residues. Germline CDR1 reads MNHEY; CDR2 reads SVGEGT. V was cut by 6 bases and J by 14 bases, with 19 bases left in between. CDR3 sequence: CASRTPWEGLLFF. CDR3 nucleotide sequence: TGTGCCAGCAGGACCCCGTGGGAGGGGCTGCTGTTTTTT.

The rearrangement uses TRBV9 and TRBJ2-5, with TRBD2 matching 9 bases. V lost 6 bases, J lost 5 bases, and 11 bases stayed unmatched. CDR3 length: 15 residues. Germline V lookup: CDR1 SGDLS, CDR2 YYNGEE. The chain's CDR3 is CASNPGGGARETQYF. DNA of the CDR3: TGTGCCAGCAATCCTGGCGGGGGGGCCCGGGAGACCCAGTACTTC.

This chain joins TRBV28 and TRBJ2-7; 8 positions match TRBD2. The CDR3 has 14 amino acids. V shed 7 bases and J 2 bases; nucleotides not matched to a gene: 7. The germline CDR1 and CDR2 sequences are MDHEN and SYDVKM. The DNA for the CDR3 is TGTGCCAGCACCCGAGCGGGAGAGACCTACGAGCAGTACTTC. Amino acid sequence: CASTRAGETYEQYF. Supplemented by reference TRBV28 and TRBJ2-7, the full variable domain reads DVKVTQSSRYLVKRTGEKVFLECVQDMDHENMFWYRQDPGLGLRLIYFSYDVKMKEKGDIPEGYSVSREKKERFSLILESASTNQTSMYLCASTRAGETYEQYFGPGTRLTVT.

The chain has TRBV12-3 or TRBV12-4 and TRBJ2-5, with D hard to call. The J call may be wrong; the DNA end is better matched by TRBJ2-1. CDR3 length: 11 amino acids. This chain's CDR3 is CASSERGRQFF. The DNA of the CDR3 is TGTGCCAGCAGTGAAAGAGGAAGGCAGTTCTTC.

The chain employs TRBV4-3 and TRBJ1-1; D is uncertain. The CDR3 runs to 18 residues. From germline, CDR1 is LGHNA and CDR2 YSLEER. Trimming shortened V by 1 base and J by 1 base, and 19 bases separated the two germline ends. CDR3 coding DNA: TGCGCCAGCAGCCAAGTTTTGGCAGGTCGACAACCGAACACTGAAGCTTTCTTT. Its protein is CASSQVLAGRQPNTEAFF.

This clonotype was counted a few times. The genes are TRBV29-1 and TRBJ2-7; 10 positions agree with TRBD1. V shed 7 bases and J 6 bases; nucleotides not matched to a gene: 6. Germline V gene lookup returns CDR1 SQVTM and CDR2 ANQGSEA. The CDR3 length is 12 residues. CDR3 region: CSAGTGDCEQYV. The CDR3 DNA reads as TGCAGCGCCGGGACAGGGGACTGCGAGCAGTACGTC.

The chain uses TRBV27 and TRBJ2-5; D perhaps matches TRBD1 (6 bases). Germline CDR1 is MNHEY and CDR2 is SMNVEV (reference sequence). The V gene lost 6 bases and the J gene lost 5 bases, with 16 bases spanning the gap. The CDR3 extends over 14 amino acids. CDR3 bases: TGTGCCAGCAGCACACAGGGTTTTGGGGAGACCCAGTACTTC. Amino acids: CASSTQGFGETQYF.

This chain links TRBV4-3 with TRBJ1-1; tentatively, D is TRBD1 (6 bases). The V and J ends lost 0 bases and 4 bases respectively, with 9 bases between them. The CDR3 has 14 amino acids. Germline V lookup: CDR1 LGHNA, CDR2 YSLEER. The CDR3: CASSQDRGGTEAFF. DNA of the CDR3: TGCGCCAGCAGCCAAGACAGGGGTGGCACTGAAGCTTTCTTT.